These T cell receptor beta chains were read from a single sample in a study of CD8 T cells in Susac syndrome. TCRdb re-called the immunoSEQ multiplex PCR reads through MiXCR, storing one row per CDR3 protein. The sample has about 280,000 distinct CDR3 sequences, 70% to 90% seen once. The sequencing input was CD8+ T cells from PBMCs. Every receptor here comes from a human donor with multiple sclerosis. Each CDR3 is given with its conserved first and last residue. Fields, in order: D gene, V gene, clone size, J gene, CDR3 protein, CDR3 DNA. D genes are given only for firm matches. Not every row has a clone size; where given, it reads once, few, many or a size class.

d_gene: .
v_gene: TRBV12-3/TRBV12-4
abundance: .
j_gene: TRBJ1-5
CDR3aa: CASSYPPDQPQHF
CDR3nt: TGTGCCAGCAGTTACCCTCCCGATCAGCCCCAGCATTTT

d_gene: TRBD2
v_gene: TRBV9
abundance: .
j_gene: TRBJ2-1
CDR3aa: CASSPYISGSNEQFF
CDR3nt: TGTGCCAGCAGCCCTTATATTAGCGGGAGCAATGAGCAGTTCTTC

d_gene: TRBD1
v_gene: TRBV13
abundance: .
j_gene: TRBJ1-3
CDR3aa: CASSCLWRDRGNTIYF
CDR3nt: TGTGCCAGCAGCTGTTTGTGGCGGGACAGAGGAAACACCATATATTTT

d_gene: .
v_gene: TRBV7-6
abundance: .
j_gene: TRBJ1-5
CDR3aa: CASSLGLRQPQHF
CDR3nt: TGTGCCAGCAGCTTAGGTTTACGGCAGCCCCAGCATTTT

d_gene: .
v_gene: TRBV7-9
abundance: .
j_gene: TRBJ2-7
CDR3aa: CASSPIQTGLRGQYF
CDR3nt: TGTGCCAGCAGCCCGATCCAGACGGGCCTAAGAGGGCAGTACTTC

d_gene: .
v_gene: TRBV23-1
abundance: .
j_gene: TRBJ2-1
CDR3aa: CASSQSSRGHNEQFF
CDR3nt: TGCGCCAGCAGTCAATCTTCCAGGGGCCACAATGAGCAGTTCTTC

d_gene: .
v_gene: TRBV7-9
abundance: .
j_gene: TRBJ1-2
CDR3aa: CASSYPGGPPQGTF
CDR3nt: TGTGCCAGCAGCTATCCCGGGGGGCCCCCTCAGGGCACCTTC

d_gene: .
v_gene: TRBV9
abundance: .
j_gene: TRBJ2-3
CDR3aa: CASSHTPGLNDTQYF
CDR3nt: TGTGCCAGCAGCCATACGCCGGGACTGAATGATACGCAGTATTTT

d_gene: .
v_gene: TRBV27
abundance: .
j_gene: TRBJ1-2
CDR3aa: CASKTRRGLANYGYTF
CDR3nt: TGTGCCAGCAAAACCCGGCGGGGACTCGCAAACTATGGCTACACCTTC

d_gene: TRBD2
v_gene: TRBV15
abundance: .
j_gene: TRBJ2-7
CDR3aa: CATSSGTSEDYEQYF
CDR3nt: TGTGCCACCAGCAGTGGGACTAGCGAGGACTACGAGCAGTACTTC

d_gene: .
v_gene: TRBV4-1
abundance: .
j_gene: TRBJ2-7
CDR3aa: CASSQDPAGSYEQYF
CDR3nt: TGCGCCAGCAGCCAAGATCCGGCGGGCAGCTACGAGCAGTACTTC

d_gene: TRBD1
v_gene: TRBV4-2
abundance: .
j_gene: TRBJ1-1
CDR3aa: CASSPSQGIGSTEAFF
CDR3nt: TGTGCCAGCAGCCCCTCACAGGGGATCGGTAGCACTGAAGCTTTCTTT

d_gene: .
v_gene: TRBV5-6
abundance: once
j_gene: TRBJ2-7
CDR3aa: CASSSLEAGEQYF
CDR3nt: TGTGCCAGCAGCTCCTTGGAGGCGGGAGAGCAGTACTTC

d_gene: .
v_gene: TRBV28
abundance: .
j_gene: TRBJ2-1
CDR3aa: CASSLSRVSSYNEQFF
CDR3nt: TGTGCCAGCAGTTTATCGCGGGTGAGCTCCTACAATGAGCAGTTCTTC

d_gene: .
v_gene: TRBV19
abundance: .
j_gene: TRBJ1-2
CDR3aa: CASLGGARYGYTF
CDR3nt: TGTGCCAGCCTCGGGGGGGCGCGTTATGGCTACACCTTC

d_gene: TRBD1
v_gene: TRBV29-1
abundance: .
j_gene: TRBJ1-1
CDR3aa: CSSQGGEETEAFF
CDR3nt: TGCAGCTCGCAAGGGGGCGAGGAGACTGAAGCTTTCTTT

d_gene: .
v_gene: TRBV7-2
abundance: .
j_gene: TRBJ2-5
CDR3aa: CASSLMVGFEEGETQYF
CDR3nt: TGTGCCAGCAGCTTGATGGTGGGGTTCGAGGAGGGGGAGACCCAGTACTTC

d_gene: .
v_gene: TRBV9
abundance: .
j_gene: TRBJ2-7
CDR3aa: CASSPRALKDYEQYF
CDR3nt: TGTGCCAGCAGCCCGAGGGCCCTCAAAGACTACGAGCAGTACTTC

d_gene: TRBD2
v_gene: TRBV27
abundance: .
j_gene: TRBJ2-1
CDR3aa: CASNSGGLAGVRGNEQFF
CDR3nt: TGTGCCAGCAACTCGGGTGGACTAGCGGGAGTTAGGGGTAATGAGCAGTTCTTC

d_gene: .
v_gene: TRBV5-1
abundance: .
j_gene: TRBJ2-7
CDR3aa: CASSGQAREVPYEQYF
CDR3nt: TGCGCCAGCTCGGGACAGGCCCGGGAGGTCCCCTACGAGCAGTACTTC

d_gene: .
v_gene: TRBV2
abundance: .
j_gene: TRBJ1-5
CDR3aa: CASVNLPGDSNQPQHF
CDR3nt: TGTGCCAGCGTAAACTTGCCAGGGGATAGCAATCAGCCCCAGCATTTT

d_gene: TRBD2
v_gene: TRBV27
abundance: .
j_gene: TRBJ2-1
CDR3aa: CASSFLGGAYNEQFF
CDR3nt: TGTGCCAGCAGTTTTCTCGGGGGGGCATACAATGAGCAGTTCTTC

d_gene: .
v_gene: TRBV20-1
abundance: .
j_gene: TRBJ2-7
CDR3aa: CSAAWADEQYF
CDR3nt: TGCAGTGCCGCCTGGGCAGACGAGCAGTACTTC

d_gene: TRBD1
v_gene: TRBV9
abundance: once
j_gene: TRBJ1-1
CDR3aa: CASSARGQGATEAFF
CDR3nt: TGTGCCAGCAGCGCGCGGGGACAGGGGGCCACTGAAGCTTTCTTT

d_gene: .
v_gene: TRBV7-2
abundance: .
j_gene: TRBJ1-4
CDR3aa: CASSFTWTGEKLFF
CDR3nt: TGTGCCAGCAGCTTCACCTGGACGGGAGAAAAACTGTTTTTT

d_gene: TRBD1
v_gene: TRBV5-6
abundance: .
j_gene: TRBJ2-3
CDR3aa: CASSDPGQGETDTQYF
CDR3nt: TGTGCCAGCAGCGACCCGGGACAGGGTGAGACAGATACGCAGTATTTT

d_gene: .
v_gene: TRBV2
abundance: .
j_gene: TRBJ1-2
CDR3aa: CARASGSGHGPILYGYTF
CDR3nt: TGTGCCAGAGCAAGTGGATCGGGACACGGACCGATTCTCTATGGCTACACCTTC

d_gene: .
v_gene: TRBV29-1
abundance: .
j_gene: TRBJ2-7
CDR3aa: CSVEDILAEQYF
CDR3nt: TGCAGCGTTGAAGATATTTTGGCAGAGCAGTACTTC

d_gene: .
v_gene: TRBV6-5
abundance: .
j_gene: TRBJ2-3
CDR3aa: CASSYSGTGGPDTQYF
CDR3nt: TGTGCCAGCAGTTACTCAGGAACTGGGGGACCAGATACGCAGTATTTT

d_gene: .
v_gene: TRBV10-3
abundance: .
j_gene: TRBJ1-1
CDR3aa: CAIMSRPDTEAFF
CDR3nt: TGTGCCATCATGTCAAGGCCAGACACTGAAGCTTTCTTT

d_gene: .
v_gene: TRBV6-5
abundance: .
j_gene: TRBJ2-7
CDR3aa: CASRTFGNEQYF
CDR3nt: TGTGCCAGCAGAACCTTCGGGAACGAGCAGTACTTC

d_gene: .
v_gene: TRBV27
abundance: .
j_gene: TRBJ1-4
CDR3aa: CASSLARNEKLFF
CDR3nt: TGTGCCAGCAGTTTGGCCCGAAATGAAAAACTGTTTTTT

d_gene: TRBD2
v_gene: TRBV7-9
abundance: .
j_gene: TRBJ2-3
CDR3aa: CASSLFASGSRTDTQYF
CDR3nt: TGTGCCAGCAGCTTATTTGCTAGCGGGAGTAGGACAGATACGCAGTATTTT

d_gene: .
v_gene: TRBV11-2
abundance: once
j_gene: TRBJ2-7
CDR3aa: CASSPEAYEQYF
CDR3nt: TGTGCCAGCAGCCCAGAGGCCTACGAGCAGTACTTC

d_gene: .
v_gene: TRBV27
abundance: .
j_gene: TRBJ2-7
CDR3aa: CASSLQGPYEQYF
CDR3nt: TGTGCCAGCAGTTTACAGGGCCCCTACGAGCAGTACTTC

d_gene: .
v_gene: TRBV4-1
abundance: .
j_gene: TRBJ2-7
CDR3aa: CASSQDSTMVNYEQYF
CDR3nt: TGCGCCAGCAGCCAAGATTCTACCATGGTAAACTACGAGCAGTACTTC

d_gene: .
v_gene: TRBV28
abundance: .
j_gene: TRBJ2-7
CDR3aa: CASSFAPMGYEQYF
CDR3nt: TGTGCCAGCAGTTTCGCCCCCATGGGCTACGAGCAGTACTTC

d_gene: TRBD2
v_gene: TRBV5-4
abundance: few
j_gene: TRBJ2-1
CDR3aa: CASSLLSGRGNEQFF
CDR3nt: TGTGCCAGCAGCTTGCTTAGCGGGAGGGGGAATGAGCAGTTCTTC

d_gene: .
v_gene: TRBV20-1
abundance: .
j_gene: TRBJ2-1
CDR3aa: CSAPPGEWSYNEQFF
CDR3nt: TGCAGTGCACCACCGGGGGAGTGGTCCTACAATGAGCAGTTCTTC

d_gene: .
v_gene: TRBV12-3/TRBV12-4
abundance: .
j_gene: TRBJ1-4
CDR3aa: CASSLGRERPDHAFF
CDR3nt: TGTGCCAGCAGTTTAGGGAGAGAACGACCCGATCATGCGTTTTTT

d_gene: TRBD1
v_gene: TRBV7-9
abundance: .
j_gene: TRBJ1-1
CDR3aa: CASKSRQGDTEAFF
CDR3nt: TGTGCCAGTAAGAGCCGACAGGGCGACACTGAAGCTTTCTTT

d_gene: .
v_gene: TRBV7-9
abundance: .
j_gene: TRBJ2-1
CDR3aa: CASSSMSGLTYNEQFF
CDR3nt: TGTGCCAGCAGCTCCATGAGCGGGCTCACCTACAATGAGCAGTTCTTC

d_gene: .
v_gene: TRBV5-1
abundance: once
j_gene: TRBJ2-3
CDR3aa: CASSLTRSITDTQYF
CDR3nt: TGCGCCAGCAGCTTAACTCGATCCATCACAGATACGCAGTATTTT

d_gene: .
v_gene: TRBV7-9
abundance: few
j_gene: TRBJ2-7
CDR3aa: CASSLIVSEQYF
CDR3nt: TGTGCCAGCAGCTTGATAGTATCCGAGCAGTACTTC

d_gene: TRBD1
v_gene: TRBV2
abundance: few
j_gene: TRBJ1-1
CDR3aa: CGDRDNTEAFF
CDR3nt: TGTGGAGACAGGGATAACACTGAAGCTTTCTTT

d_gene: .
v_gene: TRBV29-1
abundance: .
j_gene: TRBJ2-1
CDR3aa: CSSLDSTGDEQFF
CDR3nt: TGCAGCTCCCTGGACTCGACTGGCGATGAGCAGTTCTTC

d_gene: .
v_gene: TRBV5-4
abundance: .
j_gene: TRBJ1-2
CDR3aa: CASSWYGYTF
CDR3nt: TGTGCCAGCAGCTGGTATGGCTACACCTTC

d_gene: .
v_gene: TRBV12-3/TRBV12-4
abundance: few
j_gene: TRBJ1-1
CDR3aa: CASSHRTENTEAFF
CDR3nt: TGTGCCAGCAGTCATCGGACGGAGAACACTGAAGCTTTCTTT

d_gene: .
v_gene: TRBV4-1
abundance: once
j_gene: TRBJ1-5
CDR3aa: CASSQETRGQPQHF
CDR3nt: TGCGCCAGCAGCCAAGAAACACGGGGTCAGCCCCAGCATTTT

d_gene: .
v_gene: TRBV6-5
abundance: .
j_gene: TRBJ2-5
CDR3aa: CASSLAHGGETQYF
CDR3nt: TGTGCCAGCAGTCTAGCGCACGGCGGGGAGACCCAGTACTTC

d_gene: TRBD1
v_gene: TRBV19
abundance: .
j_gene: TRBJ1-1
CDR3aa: CASVEGANTEAFF
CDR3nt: TGTGCCAGTGTTGAGGGGGCGAACACTGAAGCTTTCTTT

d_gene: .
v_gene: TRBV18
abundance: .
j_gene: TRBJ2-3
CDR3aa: CASSPPVGADTQYF
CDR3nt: TGTGCCAGCTCACCACCGGTAGGGGCAGATACGCAGTATTTT